What follows are 18 T cell receptor beta chains derived from one specimen sequenced in a study of CD8+ T cells in alopecia areata. TCR sequencing used cDNA made by reverse transcription of extracted RNA. Assay: immunoSEQ multiplex PCR; the TCRdb copy retains only in-frame clones and omits some. In the table there are some 120,000 clones, 45% to 60% of which are singletons. The specimen comprised CD4+ T cells sorted from blood, sampled at week 0. Source of these receptors: a human donor with alopecia areata.

This chain uses TRBV5-4 with TRBJ1-2; no reliable D call. Germline V CDR1 and CDR2: SGHNT, YYREEE (reference sequence). V shed 0 bases and J shed 13 bases, with 10 bases lying between them. The CDR3 spans 11 residues. The CDR3 nucleotides are TGTGCCAGCAGCTTGGGCCCCGCGGGCACCTTC. Residues: CASSLGPAGTF.

V is TRBV5-8 and J is TRBJ1-1; D is undetermined. Germline loops: CDR1 SGHTS, CDR2 YDEGEE. The CDR3 runs 14 residues. Trimming removed 0 bases from V and 0 bases from J, with 6 bases in between. The chain's CDR3 is CASSLVPMNTEAFF. The CDR3 nucleotides are TGTGCCAGCAGCTTGGTTCCAATGAACACTGAAGCTTTCTTT.

This clone is a singleton in its sample. The chain combines TRBV5-1 with TRBJ1-1, with D possibly matching TRBD1 (5 bases). Trimming stripped 3 bases from V and 5 bases from J, with 14 bases between. The CDR3 has 14 amino acids. Germline values: CDR1 SGHRS, CDR2 YFSETQ. As DNA, the CDR3 is TGCGCCAGCAGCTGGACGGGGGAAGATACTGAAGCTTTCTTT. Protein: CASSWTGEDTEAFF. The whole variable domain, remainder taken from reference TRBV5-1 and TRBJ1-1, is KAGVTQTPRYLIKTRGQQVTLSCSPISGHRSVSWYQQTPGQGLQFLFEYFSETQRNKGNFPGRFSGRQFSNSRSEMNVSTLELGDSALYLCASSWTGEDTEAFFGQGTRLTVV.

The chain joins TRBV9 to TRBJ2-3; TRBD2 might be the D (7 bases). Germline V gives CDR1 SGDLS, CDR2 YYNGEE. This CDR3 spans 15 amino acids. Trimming left V 2 bases short and J 6 bases short, with 16 bases between. CDR3 loop: CASSVAGAGGDTQYF. CDR3 nucleotide sequence: TGTGCCAGCAGCGTTGCGGGGGCGGGTGGCGATACGCAGTATTTT.

The rearrangement joins TRBV7-9 to TRBJ2-3; a weak D match, TRBD2 (5 bases). Looked up from germline, CDR1 is SEHNR and CDR2 is FQNEAQ (reference sequence). The ends were cut back, 3 bases at V and 3 bases at J, with 7 bases in the middle. This CDR3 has 13 residues. For the CDR3, the DNA is TGTGCCAGCAGCTTTGGCGGGACAGATACGCAGTATTTT. Translation: CASSFGGTDTQYF.

This clone was seen only a few times. The CDR3 DNA is TGTGCCAGCAGGGACGGAGGGGCCCTCCTCGATACGCAGTATTTT. It translates to CASRDGGALLDTQYF. The chain combines TRBV2 with TRBJ2-3; D is possibly TRBD2 (6 bases). The CDR3 runs to 15 residues. The V gene's germline CDR1 is SNHLY and CDR2 FYNNEI. The V end was cut by 6 bases, the J end by 6 bases, with 19 bases between.

This clone came up a few times. V is TRBV29-1 and J is TRBJ2-7; D gene unclear. V was trimmed by 2 bases and J by 5 bases, leaving 13 bases between them. CDR3 length equals 13 residues. Germline CDR1 reads SQVTM; CDR2 reads ANQGSEA. The DNA of the CDR3 is TGCAGCGTTGAAACGGCCCCCCTCGACGAGCAGTACTTC. It yields the protein CSVETAPLDEQYF.

V and J are TRBV7-8 and TRBJ2-1; a weak D match, TRBD2 (6 bases). Trimming removed 5 bases from V and 8 bases from J, with 22 bases in between. Germline V CDR1 and CDR2: SGHVS, FQNEAQ. This CDR3 contains 16 residues. CDR3 amino acids: CASSQTPGPKRDEQFF. Here the CDR3 DNA reads TGTGCCAGCAGCCAAACCCCGGGACCCAAGCGGGATGAGCAGTTCTTC.

This chain uses TRBV6-5 with TRBJ2-1; 11 bases agree with TRBD2. Per the germline V gene, CDR1 is MNHEY and CDR2 is SVGAGI. This CDR3 spans 15 amino acids. With V trimmed by 6 bases and J by 3 bases, 4 bases remained unmatched. The CDR3 spells CASRSSGGLYNEQFF. The DNA for the CDR3 is TGTGCCAGCAGGTCTAGCGGGGGGCTCTACAATGAGCAGTTCTTC.

Details on this clone: The junction departs from germline at one end; a sequencing error may be responsible. The sample holds other DNA sequences that translate to the same CDR3. This chain connects TRBV7-2 to TRBJ1-1; D possibly corresponds to TRBD1 (5 bases). The CDR3 extends over 13 amino acids. Per the germline V gene, CDR1 is SGHTA and CDR2 is FQGNSA. The DNA for the CDR3 is TGTGCCAGCAGCTTGACAGTGAACACTGAGGCTTTCTTT. This sequence encodes CASSLTVNTEAFF.

The rearrangement joins TRBV9 to TRBJ2-1; no clear D. Looked up from germline, CDR1 is SGDLS and CDR2 is YYNGEE. There are 13 residues in the CDR3. Trimming removed 1 base from V and 10 bases from J, with 12 bases in between. CDR3 region: CASSVTSLGEQFF. CDR3 DNA: TGTGCCAGCAGCGTAACCTCATTGGGGGAGCAGTTCTTC.

V gene TRBV25-1 combines with J gene TRBJ1-2; 8 bases align to TRBD1. The germline CDR1 and CDR2 sequences are MGHDK and SYGVNS. The CDR3 length is 15 residues. V was clipped by 4 bases and J by 4 bases; unmatched bases: 8. CDR3 coding DNA: TGTGCCAGCAGTGGCCGGACAGGGTCTTTCTATGGCTACACCTTC. Amino acid sequence: CASSGRTGSFYGYTF.

V is TRBV29-1 and J is TRBJ2-1; D is undetermined. The CDR3 extends over 11 amino acids. Trimming took off 5 bases at V and 3 bases at J, with 5 bases between the two ends. Germline V gene lookup returns CDR1 SQVTM and CDR2 ANQGSEA. Here the CDR3 reads CSVRDYNEQFF. The CDR3 nucleotides read TGCAGCGTTAGGGACTACAATGAGCAGTTCTTC.

The genes are TRBV9 and TRBJ1-2; D gene unclear. The V gene's germline CDR1 is SGDLS and CDR2 YYNGEE. V lost 4 bases to trimming and J lost 0 bases, with 13 bases between them. The CDR3 has 15 residues. The CDR3 DNA reads TGTGCCAGCAGCCCTCGCATAGGAACTAACTATGGCTACACCTTC. Protein product: CASSPRIGTNYGYTF.

This chain connects TRBV28 to TRBJ1-2; 7 bases are a match to TRBD1. The V gene's germline CDR1 is MDHEN and CDR2 SYDVKM. The CDR3 has 15 amino acids. V lost 2 bases to trimming and J lost 6 bases; unmatched junction nucleotides: 9. This CDR3 is CASSLRQGRGHGYTF. As DNA, the CDR3 is TGTGCCAGCAGTTTACGACAGGGACGTGGGCATGGCTACACCTTC.

This clone was seen at least ten times. CDR3 in amino acids: CASSPGGRSTGELFF. The DNA for the CDR3 is TGTGCCAGCTCACCAGGGGGGCGCAGCACCGGGGAGCTGTTTTTT. The chain carries TRBV18 and TRBJ2-2; D may be TRBD1 or TRBD2 (6 bases each). V was trimmed by 2 bases and J by 4 bases, leaving 11 bases between them. CDR1 and CDR2 (germline): KGHSH, LQKENI. The CDR3 runs 15 residues.

This clone was counted a single time. The chain is built from TRBV5-4 and TRBJ2-1; D possibly corresponds to TRBD1 (5 bases). The CDR3 runs 16 residues. Trimming cost V 1 base and J 0 bases, with 11 bases left between them. CDR1 and CDR2 (germline): SGHNT, YYREEE (reference sequence). CDR3 coding DNA: TGTGCCAGCAGCTTGCCCCGGCAGGGCTCCTACAATGAGCAGTTCTTC. Protein: CASSLPRQGSYNEQFF.

V is TRBV2 and J is TRBJ2-3; tentative D call: TRBD1 (6 bases). Germline CDR1 is SNHLY and CDR2 is FYNNEI. The V end was cut by 5 bases, the J end by 0 bases, with 12 bases between. The CDR3 runs 15 residues. The CDR3 here is CASSRDRSSTDTQYF. For the CDR3, the DNA is TGTGCCAGCAGTCGAGACAGGTCTAGCACAGATACGCAGTATTTT.